Listed below are T cell receptor beta chains from one sample, sequenced in a study of blood T cell repertoires in COVID-19. Sequencing was performed with immunoSEQ multiplex PCR; in TCRdb, only in-frame clones are kept and a portion is missing. In the table there are hundreds of thousands of clones, over 85% of which are singletons. Material: peripheral blood. These TCRs come from a man aged 18 to 29 with COVID-19, enrolled during active disease. The CDR3 runs from the conserved cysteine through the conserved F or W. Fields, in order: D gene, V gene, J gene, clone size, CDR3 protein, CDR3 DNA. The D gene is left open where the match is weak. A row's size may be missing; if present it is once, few, many or a size class.

>TRBD2|TRBV20-1|TRBJ2-7|.
CSASMPSGSYEQYF
TGCAGTGCTAGTATGCCTAGCGGGAGTTACGAGCAGTACTTC
>.|TRBV6-5|TRBJ2-3|.
CASRDSSTDTQYF
TGTGCCAGCAGGGACAGCAGCACAGATACGCAGTATTTT
>TRBD2|TRBV5-1|TRBJ2-7|.
CASSRGSGNYEQYF
TGCGCCAGCAGTCGAGGTAGCGGGAACTACGAGCAGTACTTC
>.|TRBV19|TRBJ1-4|once
CASSIVYGNEKLFF
TGTGCCAGTAGTATAGTATACGGGAATGAAAAACTGTTTTTT
>.|TRBV19|TRBJ2-3|.
CASSIIHGTDTQYF
TGTGCCAGTAGTATTATTCACGGTACAGATACGCAGTATTTT
>.|TRBV7-9|TRBJ2-5|.
CASSLKTGQETQYF
TGTGCCAGCAGCTTAAAGACGGGACAAGAGACCCAGTACTTC
>.|TRBV5-1|TRBJ1-3|.
CASKAGENTIYF
TGCGCCAGCAAGGCAGGGGAGAACACCATATATTTT
>TRBD1|TRBV7-2|TRBJ2-5|.
CASSPGTGGSETQYF
TGTGCCAGCAGCCCCGGGACAGGGGGCAGCGAGACCCAGTACTTC
>.|TRBV28|TRBJ2-7|.
CASSLYGSSSYEQYF
TGTGCCAGCAGTTTGTACGGGAGTAGCTCCTACGAGCAGTACTTC
>.|TRBV12-5|TRBJ1-4|.
CASGTGIATNEKLFF
TGTGCTAGTGGGACGGGGATCGCAACTAATGAAAAACTGTTTTTT
>TRBD1|TRBV5-4|TRBJ1-2|.
CASSLEGASNYGYTF
TGTGCCAGCAGCTTGGAGGGGGCGTCGAACTATGGCTACACCTTC
>.|TRBV27|TRBJ2-1|once
CASSSGFGSSYNEQFF
TGTGCCAGCAGTTCTGGGTTCGGGAGCTCCTACAATGAGCAGTTCTTC
>.|TRBV27|TRBJ1-2|.
CASAERQGISYGYTF
TGTGCCAGCGCAGAACGCCAGGGGATTTCCTATGGCTACACCTTC
>.|TRBV5-1|TRBJ2-3|.
CASSRDSSTDTQYF
TGCGCCAGCAGCCGGGACTCTTCCACAGATACGCAGTATTTT
>.|TRBV3-1/TRBV3-2|TRBJ2-3|.
CASSRRGRTDTQYF
TGTGCCAGCAGCCGGAGGGGCCGCACAGATACGCAGTATTTT
>.|TRBV6-2/TRBV6-3|TRBJ2-7|few
CASTPLGGGASYEQYF
TGTGCCAGCACCCCCTTGGGCGGGGGCGCCTCCTACGAGCAGTACTTC
>.|TRBV3-1/TRBV3-2|TRBJ2-2|.
CASSQDVREIGELFF
TGTGCCAGCAGCCAAGACGTCCGTGAGATCGGGGAGCTGTTTTTT
>.|TRBV19|TRBJ1-1|.
CASSITEQLNTEAFF
TGTGCCAGTAGTATCACGGAGCAACTGAACACTGAAGCTTTCTTT
>.|TRBV3-1/TRBV3-2|TRBJ1-1|.
CASSSLNRVTEAFF
TGTGCCAGCAGCTCCCTTAACAGGGTCACTGAAGCTTTCTTT
>TRBD2|TRBV5-1|TRBJ2-5|.
CASSYGLAGVETQYF
TGCGCCAGCAGCTACGGACTAGCGGGGGTTGAGACCCAGTACTTC
>TRBD2|TRBV7-2|TRBJ2-4|.
CASSWSGSKNIQYF
TGTGCCAGCAGCTGGAGCGGGAGCAAAAACATTCAGTACTTC
>TRBD1|TRBV30|TRBJ1-3|.
CAWSPPGQGASGNTIYF
TGTGCCTGGAGTCCACCCGGACAGGGGGCGTCAGGAAACACCATATATTTT
>.|TRBV2|TRBJ2-6|.
CASRVDQALSGANVLTF
TGTGCCAGCAGGGTCGATCAGGCTTTGTCTGGGGCCAACGTCCTGACTTTC
>TRBD1|TRBV27|TRBJ2-1|once
CASSLSLRDSSEQFF
TGTGCCAGCAGTTTATCCCTCCGGGACAGTAGTGAGCAGTTCTTC
>.|TRBV6-5|TRBJ2-3|.
CASSYAYSAGLDTQYF
TGTGCCAGCAGTTATGCCTACTCGGCGGGACTAGATACGCAGTATTTT
>TRBD1|TRBV23-1|TRBJ2-1|.
CASSQFGDRGFF
TGCGCCAGCAGTCAATTCGGGGACAGGGGGTTCTTC
>.|TRBV7-9|TRBJ1-5|.
CASSLARGVNQPQHF
TGTGCCAGCAGCTTAGCGCGGGGAGTCAATCAGCCCCAGCATTTT
>.|TRBV5-1|TRBJ2-7|.
CASSLTTGTQYF
TGCGCCAGCAGCTTAACTACAGGAACCCAGTACTTC
>.|TRBV11-3|TRBJ2-1|.
CASEDRVYNEQFF
TGTGCCAGCGAGGACAGAGTCTACAATGAGCAGTTCTTC
>TRBD2|TRBV4-1|TRBJ2-1|.
CASSQAGGPWNEQFF
TGCGCCAGCAGCCAAGCGGGGGGGCCGTGGAATGAGCAGTTCTTC
>TRBD2|TRBV28|TRBJ2-3|.
CASSSSGRSDTQYF
TGTGCCAGCAGTTCTAGCGGGAGATCAGATACGCAGTATTTT
>TRBD1|TRBV2|TRBJ1-1|.
CASAPSPQGDTEAFF
TGTGCCAGCGCCCCAAGCCCACAGGGGGACACTGAAGCTTTCTTT
>TRBD1|TRBV10-1|TRBJ2-2|.
CASSDLGQMITGELFF
TGCGCCAGCAGTGATTTGGGACAGATGATCACCGGGGAGCTGTTTTTT
>.|TRBV2|TRBJ1-1|.
CASSVFGVGTEAFF
TGTGCCAGCAGTGTATTCGGGGTTGGCACTGAAGCTTTCTTT
>TRBD1|TRBV7-9|TRBJ1-5|.
CASSLGPFTGVGQPQHF
TGTGCCAGCAGCTTAGGCCCCTTTACAGGGGTCGGTCAGCCCCAGCATTTT
>.|TRBV5-4|TRBJ2-7|.
CASSSSPGTAQGEQYF
TGTGCCAGCAGCTCCTCACCGGGGACTGCGCAAGGGGAGCAGTACTTC
>TRBD1|TRBV7-8|TRBJ2-7|few
CASRPGTGYSYEQYF
TGTGCCAGCAGACCCGGGACAGGTTATTCCTACGAGCAGTACTTC
>TRBD1|TRBV27|TRBJ2-3|.
CASSLDRVRTDTQYF
TGTGCCAGCAGTTTAGACAGGGTCCGCACAGATACGCAGTATTTT
>TRBD2|TRBV4-1|TRBJ2-2|.
CASSQLHSGGKNTGELFF
TGCGCCAGCAGCCAACTGCATAGCGGGGGCAAGAACACCGGGGAGCTGTTTTTT
>.|TRBV27|TRBJ2-7|.
CASSPGYEQYF
TGTGCCAGCAGTCCGGGGTACGAGCAGTACTTC
>.|TRBV11-2|TRBJ2-4|.
CASSPGTRRAKNIQYF
TGTGCCAGCAGCCCAGGGACTCGGAGAGCCAAAAACATTCAGTACTTC
>TRBD2|TRBV18|TRBJ2-3|once
CASSPRGGGLTDTQYF
TGTGCCAGCTCACCACGCGGGGGGGGCCTAACAGATACGCAGTATTTT
>TRBD1|TRBV6-1|TRBJ2-1|.
CASSEGVGTGFINEQFF
TGTGCCAGCAGTGAAGGAGTAGGGACAGGGTTCATCAATGAGCAGTTCTTC
>TRBD1|TRBV15|TRBJ2-1|.
CATSRDGQGVDEQFF
TGTGCCACCAGCAGAGATGGGCAGGGGGTGGATGAGCAGTTCTTC
>.|TRBV18|TRBJ1-1|.
CASSPERGRGSEAFF
TGTGCCAGCTCACCAGAAAGAGGGAGAGGCTCTGAAGCTTTCTTT
>.|TRBV6-1|TRBJ2-7|.
CASSEYSVLSYEQYF
TGTGCCAGCAGTGAATATAGTGTACTCTCCTACGAGCAGTACTTC
>TRBD2|TRBV24-1|TRBJ2-1|.
CATSDPSGRSYNEQFF
TGTGCCACCAGTGACCCTAGCGGGAGATCCTACAATGAGCAGTTCTTC
>.|TRBV14|TRBJ1-6|.
CASSQDNSRGPLHF
TGTGCCAGCAGCCAAGATAATTCTCGGGGACCCCTCCACTTT
>.|TRBV19|TRBJ1-1|.
CASSPRTASLATEAFF
TGTGCCAGTAGTCCCCGGACAGCCTCCCTGGCCACTGAAGCTTTCTTT
>TRBD1|TRBV10-1|TRBJ2-3|.
CASSSGGSDTQYF
TGCGCCAGCAGTTCAGGGGGCTCAGATACGCAGTATTTT
>.|TRBV9|TRBJ2-1|.
CASSVDRSDNEQFF
TGTGCCAGCAGCGTAGATCGATCAGACAATGAGCAGTTCTTC
>TRBD2|TRBV19|TRBJ2-2|.
CASSKAGPVTGELFF
TGTGCCAGTAGTAAAGCGGGGCCGGTCACCGGGGAGCTGTTTTTT
>TRBD1|TRBV6-5|TRBJ1-1|.
CASSYPGQPTF
TGTGCCAGCAGTTATCCGGGACAGCCTACATTT
>TRBD2|TRBV2|TRBJ2-5|.
CASSDGLAGWAQYF
TGTGCCAGCAGTGACGGACTAGCGGGATGGGCCCAGTACTTC